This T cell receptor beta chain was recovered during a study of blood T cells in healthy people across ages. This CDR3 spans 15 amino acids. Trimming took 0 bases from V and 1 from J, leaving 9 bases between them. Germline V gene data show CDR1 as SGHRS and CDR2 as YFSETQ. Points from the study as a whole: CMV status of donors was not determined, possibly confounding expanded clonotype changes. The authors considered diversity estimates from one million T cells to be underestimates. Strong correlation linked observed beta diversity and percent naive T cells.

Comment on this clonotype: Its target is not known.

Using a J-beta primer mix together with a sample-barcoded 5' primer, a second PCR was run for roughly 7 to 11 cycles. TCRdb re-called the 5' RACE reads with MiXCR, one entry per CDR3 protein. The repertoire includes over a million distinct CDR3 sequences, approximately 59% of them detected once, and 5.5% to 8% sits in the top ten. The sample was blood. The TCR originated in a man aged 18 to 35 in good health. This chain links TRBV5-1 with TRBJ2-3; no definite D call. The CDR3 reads CASSLGYPGTDTQYF. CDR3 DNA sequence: TGCGCCAGCAGCTTGGGATACCCAGGCACAGATACGCAGTATTTT.